This TCR beta chain was captured by sequencing in a study of blood T cell repertoires in COVID-19 (dated by TCRdb to 2018 to 2020). About the investigation overall: Samples from collaborators originated in the United States, Italy and Spain and spanned both the acute and convalescent phases of COVID-19. Deeply sampled blood TCRbeta repertoires from subjects exposed to, actively infected with, or recovered from COVID-19 were included in the dataset. Where available, HLA class I and class II types were taken from metadata supplied by the sample provider and were not determined by assay-based typing. The prospective study material was composed of cDNA or gDNA derived from T cells, B-cell-depleted T cells, or PBMCs. The repertoires were released in a freely available public database meant as a resource for research on the immune response to SARS-CoV-2. Samples were obtained from the ongoing ImmuneRACE study (first 160 participants) and from 1,254 subjects provided by 6 global collaborators. Nearly every sample came with metadata listing a de-identified subject ID, COVID-19 status, age in years and sex. Summary of the overall study and its limitations: The quantity of clinical and demographic metadata differed by source and by participant and was supplied without curation.

Counted from cysteine to phenylalanine, this CDR3 has 16 amino acids. Only the CDR3 portion is preserved as DNA: 48 bases, with reading frame beginning at the first base. Reading the germline V gene gives CDR1 SNHLY and CDR2 FYNNEI. Clipping removes 5 bases from V and 9 bases from J, with 12 as the unmatched junction base count. Notes on this clone: What this receptor recognizes is not known. The sample holds no much larger clone one base away, and base qualities are not on file.

The collaborating institutions used their own protocols to collect whole blood in K2EDTA tubes. For TCRbeta analysis, collaborator samples were shipped as frozen whole blood, as isolated PBMCs, or as DNA extracted from either sample type. TCRbeta CDR3 regions were amplified from genomic DNA by means of the immunoSEQ Assay, a bias-controlled multiplex PCR. Per the source publication's procedure: The number of nucleated cells in each sample was estimated from the amplification of reference gene primers within the assay. To quantify the absolute abundance of each unique TCRbeta CDR3 rearrangement, sequence reads were collapsed and filtered. For each sample, productive Simpson clonality was calculated by taking the square root of Simpson's diversity index across productive rearrangements. TCRdb carries this immuneACCESS record with in-frame sequences only. Its versions omit some clonotypes, under half of them owing to an unresolved V gene in the studies checked, with the rest unexplained. That table is the source of V, J and clone size, and D and trimming were worked out from the DNA. The sample includes about 100,000 clones, with almost 90% observed a single time. Jointly, the top ten make up roughly 4.7% of the sample.

The rearranged chain carries TRBV2 and TRBJ2-1, and TRBD2 matches 11 of the central bases. This receptor was identified in a human donor in a cohort sampled during active COVID-19. Sequencing used peripheral blood. The bases are TGTGCCAGCAGTTCCGAGGAACTAGCGGGAGATACTGAGCAGTTCTTC. This yields the protein CASSSEELAGDTEQFF.